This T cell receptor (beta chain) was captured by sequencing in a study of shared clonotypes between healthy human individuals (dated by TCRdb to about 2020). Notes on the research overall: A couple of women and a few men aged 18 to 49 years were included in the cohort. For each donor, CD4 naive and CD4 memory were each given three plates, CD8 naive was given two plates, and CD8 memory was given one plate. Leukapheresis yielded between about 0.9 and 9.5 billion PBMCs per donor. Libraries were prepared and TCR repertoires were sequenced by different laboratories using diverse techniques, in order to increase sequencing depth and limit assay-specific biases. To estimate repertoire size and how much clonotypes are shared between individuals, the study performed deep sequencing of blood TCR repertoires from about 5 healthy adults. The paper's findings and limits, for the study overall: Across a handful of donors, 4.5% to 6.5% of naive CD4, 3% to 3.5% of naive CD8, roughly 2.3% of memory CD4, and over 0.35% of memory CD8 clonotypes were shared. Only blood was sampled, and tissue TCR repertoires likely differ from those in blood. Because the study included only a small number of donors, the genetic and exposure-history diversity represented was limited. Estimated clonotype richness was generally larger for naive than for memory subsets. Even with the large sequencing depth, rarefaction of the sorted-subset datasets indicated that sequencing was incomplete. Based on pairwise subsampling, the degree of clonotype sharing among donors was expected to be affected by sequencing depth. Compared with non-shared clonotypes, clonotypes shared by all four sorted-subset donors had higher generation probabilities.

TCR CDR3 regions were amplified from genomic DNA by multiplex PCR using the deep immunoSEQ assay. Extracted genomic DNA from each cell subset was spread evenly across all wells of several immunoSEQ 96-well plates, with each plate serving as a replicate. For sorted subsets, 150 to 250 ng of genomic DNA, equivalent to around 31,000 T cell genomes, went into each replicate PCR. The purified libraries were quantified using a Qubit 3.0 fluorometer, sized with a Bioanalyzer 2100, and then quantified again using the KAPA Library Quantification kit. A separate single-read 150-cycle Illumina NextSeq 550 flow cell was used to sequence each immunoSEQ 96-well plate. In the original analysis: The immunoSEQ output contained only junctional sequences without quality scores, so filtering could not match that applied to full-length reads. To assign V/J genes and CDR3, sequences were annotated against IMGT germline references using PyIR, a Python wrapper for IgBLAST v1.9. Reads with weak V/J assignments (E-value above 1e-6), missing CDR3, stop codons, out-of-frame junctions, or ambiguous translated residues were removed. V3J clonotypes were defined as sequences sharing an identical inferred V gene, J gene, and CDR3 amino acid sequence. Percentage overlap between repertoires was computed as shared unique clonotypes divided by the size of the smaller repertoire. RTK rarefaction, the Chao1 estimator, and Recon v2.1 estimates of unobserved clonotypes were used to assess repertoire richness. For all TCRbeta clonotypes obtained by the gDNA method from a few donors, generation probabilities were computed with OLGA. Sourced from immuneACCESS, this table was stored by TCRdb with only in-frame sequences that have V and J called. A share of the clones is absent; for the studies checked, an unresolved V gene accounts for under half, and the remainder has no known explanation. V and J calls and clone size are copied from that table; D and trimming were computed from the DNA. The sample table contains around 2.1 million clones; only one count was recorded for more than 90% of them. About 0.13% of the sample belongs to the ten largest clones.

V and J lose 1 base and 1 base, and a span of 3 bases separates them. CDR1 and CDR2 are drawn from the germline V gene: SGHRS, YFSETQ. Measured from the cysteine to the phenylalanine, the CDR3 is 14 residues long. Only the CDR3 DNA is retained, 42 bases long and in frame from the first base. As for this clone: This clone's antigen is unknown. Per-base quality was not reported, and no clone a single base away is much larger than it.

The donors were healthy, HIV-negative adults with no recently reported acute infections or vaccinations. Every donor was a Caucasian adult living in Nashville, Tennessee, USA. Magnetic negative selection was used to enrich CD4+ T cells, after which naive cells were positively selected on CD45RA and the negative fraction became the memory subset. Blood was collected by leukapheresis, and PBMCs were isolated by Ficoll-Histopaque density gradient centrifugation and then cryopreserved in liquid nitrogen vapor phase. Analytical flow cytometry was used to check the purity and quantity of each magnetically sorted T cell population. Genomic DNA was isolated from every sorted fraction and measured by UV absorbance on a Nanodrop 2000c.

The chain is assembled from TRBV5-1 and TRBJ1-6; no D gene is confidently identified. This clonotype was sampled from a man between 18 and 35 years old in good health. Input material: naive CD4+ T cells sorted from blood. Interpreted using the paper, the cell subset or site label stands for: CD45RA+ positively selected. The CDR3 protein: CASSLRSYNSPLHF. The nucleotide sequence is TGCGCCAGCAGCTTGAGGTCCTATAATTCACCCCTCCACTTT.